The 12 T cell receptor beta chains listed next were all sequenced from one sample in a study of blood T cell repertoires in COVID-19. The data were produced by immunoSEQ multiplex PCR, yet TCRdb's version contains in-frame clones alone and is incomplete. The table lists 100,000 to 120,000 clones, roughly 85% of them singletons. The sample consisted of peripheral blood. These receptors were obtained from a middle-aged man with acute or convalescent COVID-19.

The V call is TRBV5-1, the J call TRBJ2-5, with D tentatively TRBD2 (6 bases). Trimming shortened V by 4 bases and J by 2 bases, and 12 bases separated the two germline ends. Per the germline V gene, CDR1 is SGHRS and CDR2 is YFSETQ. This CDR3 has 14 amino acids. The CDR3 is CASSLGLPQETQYF. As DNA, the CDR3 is TGCGCCAGCAGCCTGGGACTTCCTCAAGAGACCCAGTACTTC.

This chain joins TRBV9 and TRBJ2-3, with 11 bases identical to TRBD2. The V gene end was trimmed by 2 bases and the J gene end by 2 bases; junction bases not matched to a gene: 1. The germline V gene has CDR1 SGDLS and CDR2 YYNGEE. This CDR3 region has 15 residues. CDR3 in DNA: TGTGCCAGCAGCGTTAGCGGGGGGGCCACAGATACGCAGTATTTT. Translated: CASSVSGGATDTQYF.

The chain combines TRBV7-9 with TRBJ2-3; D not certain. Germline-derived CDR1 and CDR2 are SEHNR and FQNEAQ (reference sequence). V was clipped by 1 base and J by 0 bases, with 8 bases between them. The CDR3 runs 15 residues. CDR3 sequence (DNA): TGTGCCAGCAGCTTAGGCATAACTAGCACAGATACGCAGTATTTT. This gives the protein CASSLGITSTDTQYF.

The CDR3 sequence: CASSSGTGFEFF. The CDR3 region has the DNA TGTGCCAGCTCGTCTGGGACAGGGTTTGAGTTCTTC. This chain connects TRBV18 to TRBJ2-1; TRBD1 agrees at 9 bases. The CDR3 runs 12 residues. J gave up 14 bases and V 6 bases, and 8 bases lay outside the gene matches. Germline V gene lookup returns CDR1 KGHSH and CDR2 LQKENI.

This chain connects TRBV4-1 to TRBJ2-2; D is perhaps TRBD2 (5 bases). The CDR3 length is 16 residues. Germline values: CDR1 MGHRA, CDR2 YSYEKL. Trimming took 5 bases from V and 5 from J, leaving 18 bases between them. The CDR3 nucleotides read TGCGCCAGCAGCTTCCACCGAGGGCGCGAAACCGGGGAGCTGTTTTTT. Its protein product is CASSFHRGRETGELFF.

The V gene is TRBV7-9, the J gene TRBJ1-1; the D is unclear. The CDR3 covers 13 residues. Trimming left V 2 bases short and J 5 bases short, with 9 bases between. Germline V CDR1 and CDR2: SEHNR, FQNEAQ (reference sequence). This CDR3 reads CASSLHGGTEAFF. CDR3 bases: TGTGCCAGCAGCTTACACGGAGGAACTGAAGCTTTCTTT.

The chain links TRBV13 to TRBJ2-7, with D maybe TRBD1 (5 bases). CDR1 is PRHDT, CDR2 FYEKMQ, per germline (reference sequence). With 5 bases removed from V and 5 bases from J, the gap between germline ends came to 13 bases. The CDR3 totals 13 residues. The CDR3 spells CASSRTNRNEQYF. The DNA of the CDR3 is TGTGCCAGCAGCCGGACAAATCGGAACGAGCAGTACTTC.

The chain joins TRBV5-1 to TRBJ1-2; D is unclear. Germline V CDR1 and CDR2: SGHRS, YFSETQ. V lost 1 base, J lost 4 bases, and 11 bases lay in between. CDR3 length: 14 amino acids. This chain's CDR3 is CASSLSSGFYGYTF. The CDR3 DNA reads TGCGCCAGCAGCTTGTCGTCGGGGTTCTATGGCTACACCTTC.

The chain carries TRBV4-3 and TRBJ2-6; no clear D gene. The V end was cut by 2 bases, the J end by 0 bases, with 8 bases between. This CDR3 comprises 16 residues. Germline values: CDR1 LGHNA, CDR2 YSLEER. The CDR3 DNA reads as TGCGCCAGCAGCCAAAAACCAGACTCTGGGGCCAACGTCCTGACTTTC. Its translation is CASSQKPDSGANVLTF.

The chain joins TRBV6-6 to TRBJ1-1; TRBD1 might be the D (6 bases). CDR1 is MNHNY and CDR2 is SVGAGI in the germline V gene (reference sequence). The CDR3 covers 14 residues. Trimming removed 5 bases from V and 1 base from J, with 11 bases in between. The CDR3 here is CASSIQGQNTEAFF. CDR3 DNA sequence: TGTGCCAGCAGTATCCAGGGGCAGAACACTGAAGCTTTCTTT.

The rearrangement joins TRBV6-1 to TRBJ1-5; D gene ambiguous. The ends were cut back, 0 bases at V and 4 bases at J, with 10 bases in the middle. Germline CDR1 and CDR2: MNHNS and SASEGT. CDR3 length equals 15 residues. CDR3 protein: CASSEARTVNQPQHF. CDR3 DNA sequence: TGTGCCAGCAGTGAAGCCAGGACTGTTAATCAGCCCCAGCATTTT.

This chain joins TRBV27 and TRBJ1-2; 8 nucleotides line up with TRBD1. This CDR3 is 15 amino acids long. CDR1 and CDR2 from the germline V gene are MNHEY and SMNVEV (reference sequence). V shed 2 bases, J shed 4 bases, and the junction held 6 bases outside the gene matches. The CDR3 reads CASSLSPDRVYGYTF. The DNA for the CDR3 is TGTGCCAGCAGTTTAAGCCCGGACAGGGTCTATGGCTACACCTTC.